Listed here are 26 T cell receptor beta chains from one sample, sequenced in a study of T cells after yellow fever vaccination. TCRdb re-analysed the 5' RACE reads in MiXCR, keeping a single row per CDR3 protein. The repertoire holds some 250,000 distinct CDR3 sequences, roughly 4% seen once, with 15% to 20% in the top ten. The sequences come from PBMCs, collected 15 days after the yellow fever booster vaccination. These receptor sequences come from a man aged 18 to 30 who received the YFV17D yellow fever vaccine.

This clonotype was recorded at least ten times. The chain joins TRBV29-1 to TRBJ2-7; the D is unclear. Germline CDR1 and CDR2: SQVTM and ANQGSEA. Trimming took 5 bases from V and 3 from J, leaving 8 bases between them. The CDR3 runs to 11 residues. The DNA for the CDR3 is TGCAGCGTTAGTCAGAACTACGAGCAGTACTTC. The encoded protein is CSVSQNYEQYF.

This clonotype came up many times. The chain recombines TRBV4-3 with TRBJ1-2; D perhaps matches TRBD1 (5 bases). CDR3 length: 15 amino acids. CDR1 and CDR2 from the germline V gene are LGHNA and YSLEER. The ends were cut back, 0 bases at V and 5 bases at J, with 13 bases in the middle. CDR3 region: CASSQERGAKYGYTF. DNA of the CDR3: TGCGCCAGCAGCCAAGAGAGGGGCGCGAAGTATGGCTACACCTTC.

This chain uses TRBV7-9 with TRBJ1-2, with TRBD1 as a possible D gene (5 bases). The CDR3 extends over 13 amino acids. Germline V lookup: CDR1 SEHNR, CDR2 FQNEAQ (reference sequence). The V and J ends lost 3 bases and 8 bases respectively, with 13 bases between them. The chain's CDR3 is CASSFGDLWGYTF. Written as DNA, the CDR3 is TGTGCCAGCAGCTTTGGGGACCTTTGGGGCTACACCTTC.

The V and J genes are TRBV5-1 and TRBJ2-5, with D perhaps TRBD2 (6 bases). Trimming cost V 4 bases and J 3 bases, with 13 bases left between them. The germline gives CDR1 SGHRS, CDR2 YFSETQ. The CDR3 extends over 14 amino acids. CDR3 in DNA: TGCGCCAGCAGCGGAGGACTACCCGAAGAGACCCAGTACTTC. Its translation: CASSGGLPEETQYF.

This clonotype was seen more than once but under ten times. The CDR3 region is CASSEGGLAYEQYV. The CDR3 nucleotides read TGTGCCAGCAGTGAAGGTGGTCTAGCCTACGAGCAGTACGTC. The chain has TRBV2 and TRBJ2-7; D not resolved. The CDR3 runs 14 residues. The germline CDR1 and CDR2 sequences are SNHLY and FYNNEI. The V and J ends lost 1 base and 2 bases respectively, with 9 bases between them.

This clonotype was counted many times. The gene calls are TRBV5-5 and TRBJ1-6; D possibly corresponds to TRBD1 (6 bases). The V gene's germline CDR1 is SGHKS and CDR2 YYEKEE (reference sequence). The CDR3 is made up of 16 amino acids. V dropped 2 bases and J dropped 3 bases, with 12 bases sitting between them. CDR3 sequence reads: CASSFLRGYYNSPLHF. The CDR3 nucleotides read TGTGCCAGCAGCTTCTTGAGGGGGTACTATAATTCACCCCTCCACTTT.

This clonotype was seen just once. A much larger clone differs from this one at a single base, so this may be a read error. The chain combines TRBV20-1 with TRBJ1-4; D remains ambiguous. The V end was cut by 4 bases, the J end by 7 bases, with 16 bases between. Germline V gene lookup returns CDR1 DFQATT and CDR2 SNEGSKA (reference sequence). CDR3 size: 14 residues. For the CDR3, the DNA is TGCAGTGCTATTAACCTTGCGGTCGCTGAAAAACTGTTTTTT. It yields the protein CSAINLAVAEKLFF.

In its sample, this clonotype was seen many times. This sequence joins TRBV20-1 and TRBJ1-2; D unclear. The germline gives CDR1 DFQATT, CDR2 SNEGSKA (reference sequence). The V end lost 0 bases, the J end lost 8 bases, and 10 bases lay between the germline ends. The CDR3 is made up of 12 amino acids. CDR3 sequence: CSARDLASGYTF. DNA of the CDR3: TGCAGTGCTAGAGATTTGGCGTCCGGCTACACCTTC.

Points on this clonotype: Given a much more abundant clone one base away, this may be a read error. V gene TRBV29-1 combines with J gene TRBJ1-2; D unresolved. Germline CDR1 and CDR2: SQVTM and ANQGSEA. The CDR3 contains 14 residues. CDR3 region: CSVKDSRLVGGYTF. CDR3 nucleotides: TGCAGCGTTAAAGATTCCCGCCTGGTTGGTGGCTACACCTTC.

Ten or more counts support this clonotype. The rearrangement uses TRBV4-3 and TRBJ2-5, with D unclear. Germline-derived CDR1 and CDR2 are LGHNA and YSLEER. The CDR3 contains 15 residues. Deletions cut 0 bases from V and 4 bases from J, with 12 bases between. This chain's CDR3 is CASSQEAYRRETQYF. The CDR3 region has the DNA TGCGCCAGCAGCCAAGAGGCCTACCGACGAGAGACCCAGTACTTC.

The V and J genes are TRBV4-1 and TRBJ1-1; no firm D call. Trimming left V 3 bases short and J 6 bases short, with 11 bases between. The CDR3 spans 13 residues. Per germline, CDR1 MGHRA and CDR2 YSYEKL. The CDR3 coding sequence is TGCGCCAGCAGCCATGCCTCGGTCCCTGAAGCTTTCTTT. Translated: CASSHASVPEAFF.

This clonotype was seen at least ten times. The chain employs TRBV5-1 and TRBJ1-1, with no clear D. Trimming left V 4 bases short and J 4 bases short, with 17 bases between. The CDR3 is 15 residues long. The germline V gene has CDR1 SGHRS and CDR2 YFSETQ. The chain's CDR3 is CASSPSLRRGTEAFF. The DNA for the CDR3 is TGCGCCAGCAGCCCGAGTCTTAGACGCGGCACTGAAGCTTTCTTT.

This clonotype was recorded a few times. The genes are TRBV4-3 and TRBJ2-5; D is possibly TRBD2 (7 bases). This CDR3 comprises 18 residues. Trimming took 0 bases from V and 4 from J, leaving 21 bases between them. Germline V gives CDR1 LGHNA, CDR2 YSLEER. The DNA for the CDR3 is TGCGCCAGCAGCCAAGATCTCGCCCAGCGGGGAGGGGGAGAGACCCAGTACTTC. It translates to CASSQDLAQRGGGETQYF.

At least ten counts were recorded for this clonotype. This sequence joins TRBV5-1 and TRBJ2-2; D call uncertain. Trimming took 0 bases from V and 2 from J, leaving 11 bases between them. Germline V CDR1 and CDR2: SGHRS, YFSETQ. The CDR3 runs to 16 residues. The CDR3 sequence is CASSLVVGTNTGELFF. The CDR3 DNA reads TGCGCCAGCAGCTTGGTGGTAGGAACCAACACCGGGGAGCTGTTTTTT.

This clonotype was seen many times. The rearrangement links TRBV2 to TRBJ2-3; no definite D call. V lost 6 bases and J lost 4, with 11 bases in between. Germline loops: CDR1 SNHLY, CDR2 FYNNEI. The length of the CDR3 is 13 residues. The CDR3 bases are TGTGCCAGCAGGAATTTGGGCGCAGATACGCAGTATTTT. It encodes CASRNLGADTQYF.

This clonotype has a count of ten or more. V is TRBV28 and J is TRBJ2-7, with 7 bases fitting TRBD1. Germline V CDR1 and CDR2: MDHEN, SYDVKM. The V segment lost 6 bases and the J segment 4 bases; nucleotides outside the gene matches: 0. This CDR3 is built from 11 residues. In DNA form, the CDR3 reads TGTGCCAGCAGCAGGGGGTACGAGCAGTACGTC. This sequence encodes CASSRGYEQYV.

This clonotype was recorded many times. The chain carries TRBV7-2 and TRBJ1-4; no definite D call. CDR1 is SGHTA, CDR2 FQGNSA, per germline. The V end lost 4 bases, the J end lost 7 bases, and 7 bases lay between the germline ends. CDR3 length equals 12 residues. The CDR3 DNA reads TGTGCCAGCAGCTGGGCGGGTGAAAAACTGTTTTTT. As protein: CASSWAGEKLFF.

This clonotype was counted at least ten times. The J gene is TRBJ2-1, the V gene TRBV12-3 or TRBV12-4; perhaps TRBD1 as D (7 bases). The CDR3 totals 13 residues. V was cut by 7 bases and J by 7 bases, with 14 bases left in between. As DNA, the CDR3 is TGTGCCAGCACAGGGGGGAGTGTTAATGAGCAGTTCTTC. Translation: CASTGGSVNEQFF.

This clonotype was seen more than once but under ten times. The rearrangement uses TRBV13 and TRBJ1-6; D uncertain. The CDR3 totals 17 residues. CDR1 PRHDT and CDR2 FYEKMQ come from the germline V gene (reference sequence). Trimming took 6 bases from V and 0 from J, leaving 15 bases between them. CDR3 loop: CASRATRQSSYNSPLHF. DNA of the CDR3: TGTGCCAGCAGGGCTACACGGCAGAGCTCCTATAATTCACCCCTCCACTTT.

This clonotype was detected ten times or more. V usage is TRBV5-1 and J usage is TRBJ2-5; D is possibly TRBD1 (5 bases). The CDR3 spans 16 residues. Trimming removed 1 base at V and 4 bases at J, with 17 bases between. In germline, CDR1 is SGHRS, CDR2 YFSETQ. The CDR3 nucleotides are TGCGCCAGCAGCTTGTTTCAGAGGTCTGGGGCAGAGACCCAGTACTTC. As protein: CASSLFQRSGAETQYF. Using reference TRBV5-1 and TRBJ2-5 for the parts outside the CDR3, the full variable domain is KAGVTQTPRYLIKTRGQQVTLSCSPISGHRSVSWYQQTPGQGLQFLFEYFSETQRNKGNFPGRFSGRQFSNSRSEMNVSTLELGDSALYLCASSLFQRSGAETQYFGPGTRLLVL.

In this sample, this clonotype turned up many times. J is TRBJ1-5 and V is TRBV6-5; D remains ambiguous. The CDR3 length is 13 residues. V was pared by 5 bases and J by 2 bases, with 7 bases between. Looked up from germline, CDR1 is MNHEY and CDR2 is SVGAGI. CDR3 in amino acids: CASSGEGNQPQHF. In DNA, the CDR3 is TGTGCCAGCAGTGGGGAGGGCAATCAGCCCCAGCATTTT.

This clonotype was counted many times. The rearrangement links TRBV7-9 to TRBJ1-5; weak D call: TRBD1 (6 bases). Germline CDR1 reads SEHNR; CDR2 reads FQNEAQ (reference sequence). Trimming left V 4 bases short and J 0 bases short, with 7 bases between. This CDR3 spans 14 amino acids. The CDR3: CASSYRDSNQPQHF. Written as DNA, the CDR3 is TGTGCCAGCAGCTACAGGGATAGCAATCAGCCCCAGCATTTT.

In its sample, this clonotype was seen many times. The chain joins TRBV7-2 to TRBJ1-5, with 9 bases aligning to TRBD1. CDR1 is SGHTA, CDR2 FQGNSA, per germline. CDR3 length equals 12 residues. V was clipped by 5 bases and J by 10 bases; unmatched bases: 3. DNA for the CDR3: TGTGCCAGCAGCCTAACAGGGGGCCCCCAGCATTTT. Its protein is CASSLTGGPQHF.

Many counts were recorded for this clonotype. V is TRBV5-1 and J is TRBJ1-6; no clear D gene. V lost 2 bases and J 8 bases, leaving 11 bases between the germline ends. The CDR3 spans 14 residues. CDR1 and CDR2 (germline): SGHRS, YFSETQ. The CDR3 is CASSLAALDSPLHF. The CDR3 region has the DNA TGCGCCAGCAGCTTAGCAGCCCTGGATTCACCCCTCCACTTT.

This clonotype was counted at least ten times. The DNA of the CDR3 is TGTGCCAGCAGTTACCTGACAGGGGGCGGCACTGAAGCTTTCTTT. Encoded protein: CASSYLTGGGTEAFF. V and J are TRBV6-5 and TRBJ1-1; 10 positions agree with TRBD1. The CDR3 spans 15 residues. Trimming cost V 2 bases and J 4 bases; bases outside gene matches: 4. Germline loops: CDR1 MNHEY, CDR2 SVGAGI.

This clonotype was observed many times. The chain recombines TRBV4-1 with TRBJ2-7, with D perhaps matching TRBD2 (6 bases). There are 16 residues in the CDR3. Germline CDR1 is MGHRA and CDR2 is YSYEKL. V dropped 0 bases and J dropped 6 bases, with 18 bases sitting between them. CDR3 amino acids: CASSQEEGPPGAEQYF. CDR3 nucleotide sequence: TGCGCCAGCAGCCAAGAGGAGGGGCCCCCGGGAGCCGAGCAGTACTTC.